Presented here are 4 T cell receptor beta chains from one specimen sequenced in a study of T cell responses to AZD1222 COVID-19 vaccine. Generated by immunoSEQ multiplex PCR, the TCRdb table keeps only in-frame clones and is missing some. The table records about 150,000 clones, 91% of them present only once. The sequenced sample was peripheral blood, obtained 28 days after the second AZD1222 dose. The receptors originated from an adult who received the AZD1222 COVID-19 vaccine.

V is TRBV7-9 and J is TRBJ2-7; the D is unclear. This CDR3 spans 12 amino acids. Germline V gives CDR1 SEHNR, CDR2 FQNEAQ (reference sequence). V lost 2 bases and J lost 3, with 5 bases in between. CDR3 DNA sequence: TGTGCCAGCAGCTTAACCAACTACGAGCAGTACTTC. Translated, it gives CASSLTNYEQYF.

The chain combines TRBV11-2 with TRBJ2-7; 7 bases fit TRBD2. The V gene's germline CDR1 is SGHAT and CDR2 FQNNGV. After removal of 1 base from V and 4 bases from J, the junction contained 4 bases not matched to a gene. The CDR3 is 14 amino acids. This CDR3 reads CASSLGLAVYEQYF. CDR3 nucleotide sequence: TGTGCCAGCAGCTTAGGGCTAGCGGTTTACGAGCAGTACTTC.

V gene TRBV11-2 combines with J gene TRBJ2-5; 16 nucleotides agree with TRBD2. Germline V gives CDR1 SGHAT, CDR2 FQNNGV. Trimming removed 5 bases from V and 2 bases from J; junction bases left unmatched: 11. There are 19 residues in the CDR3. The CDR3 spells CASSPPGTSGGASQETQYF. The CDR3 DNA is TGTGCCAGCAGCCCACCCGGGACTAGCGGGGGGGCTTCACAAGAGACCCAGTACTTC.

The rearrangement uses TRBV10-3 and TRBJ2-1, with 9 nucleotides matching TRBD1. V shed 1 base and J 8 bases; nucleotides not matched to a gene: 9. Per germline, CDR1 ENHRY and CDR2 SYGVKD. The CDR3 is made up of 16 amino acids. The CDR3 DNA is TGTGCCATCAGTGAGTTAGGGACAGGGTCTCAAGATGAGCAGTTCTTC. Amino acid sequence: CAISELGTGSQDEQFF.